Shown below are 23 T cell receptor beta chains from a single sample sequenced in a study of blood T cells in healthy people across ages. Sample-barcoded 5' priming and a J-beta primer mix drove a second PCR of about 6 to 12 cycles. MiXCR was run by TCRdb on the 5' RACE reads, yielding one entry per CDR3 protein. Of roughly 1.5 million distinct CDR3 sequences listed, roughly 43% are singletons. The specimen sequenced was blood. These receptors all come from a young woman in good health.

The chain links TRBV2 to TRBJ2-2; 8 nucleotides align to TRBD1. The J segment lost 4 bases and the V segment lost 9 bases, leaving 19 bases of the junction unmatched. There are 18 residues in the CDR3. Germline lookup yields CDR1 SNHLY and CDR2 FYNNEI. The CDR3, as DNA: TGTGCCAGTAGACAACCAGGACAGGGTAGTGCCTTCACCGGGGAGCTGTTTTTT. It yields the protein CASRQPGQGSAFTGELFF.

The chain links TRBV6-6 to TRBJ1-6; D gene uncertain. The CDR3 has 14 amino acids. The germline V and J ends were trimmed by 0 bases and 14 bases, with 14 bases remaining between them. Germline CDR1 and CDR2: MNHNY and SVGAGI (reference sequence). The DNA of the CDR3 is TGTGCCAGCAGTTACTCCCCCTCAGGTTCGGCCCTCCACTTT. Amino acids: CASSYSPSGSALHF.

The chain uses TRBV12-3 or TRBV12-4 and TRBJ1-2; D ambiguous. The V gene lost 7 bases and the J gene lost 4 bases, with 16 bases spanning the gap. This CDR3 comprises 14 residues. The CDR3 nucleotides are TGTGCCAGCACCATATCCGGACGGGGCTATGGCTACACCTTC. Amino acids: CASTISGRGYGYTF.

The CDR3 reads CASSQDFGPYEQYF. Here the CDR3 DNA reads TGTGCCAGCAGCCAAGATTTCGGGCCCTACGAGCAGTACTTC. The chain couples TRBV3-1 to TRBJ2-7; D uncertain. The germline V gene has CDR1 LGHDT and CDR2 YNNKEL (reference sequence). V was trimmed by 0 bases and J by 2 bases, leaving 8 bases between them. CDR3 length: 14 residues.

This rearrangement joins TRBV30 to TRBJ1-1; TRBD1 agrees at 7 bases. V lost 3 bases to trimming and J lost 3 bases; unmatched junction nucleotides: 4. In germline, CDR1 is GTSNPN, CDR2 SVGIG (reference sequence). The CDR3 consists of 13 residues. CDR3 region: CAWSRGLDTEAFF. Written as DNA, the CDR3 is TGTGCCTGGAGCAGGGGGTTGGACACTGAAGCTTTCTTT.

V and J are TRBV11-2 and TRBJ2-1; 12 bases are shared with TRBD2. Trimming at V came to 4 bases and at J to 9 bases, leaving 10 bases not matched to a gene. CDR1 and CDR2 from the germline V gene are SGHAT and FQNNGV. CDR3 length: 16 amino acids. CDR3 coding DNA: TGTGCCAGCAGCTCCTGGACTAGCGGGACGGCGAGTGAGCAGTTCTTC. Translated: CASSSWTSGTASEQFF.

CDR3 sequence (DNA): TGTGCCAGCATGAATGGCACAATTTATAGCAATCAGCCCCAGCATTTT. Residues: CASMNGTIYSNQPQHF. J is TRBJ1-5 and V is TRBV12-3 or TRBV12-4; no clear D. V lost 7 bases and J 0 bases, leaving 16 bases between the germline ends. The CDR3 sequence is 16 residues long.

This clonotype was counted many times. The chain joins TRBV10-3 to TRBJ2-5; unclear D gene. The V end was cut by 0 bases, the J end by 7 bases, with 9 bases between. This CDR3 spans 13 amino acids. The germline CDR1 and CDR2 sequences are ENHRY and SYGVKD. CDR3: CAISESDPRTQYF. Written as DNA, the CDR3 is TGTGCCATCAGTGAGTCCGACCCAAGGACCCAGTACTTC.

The table lists this clonotype with a few counts. The chain recombines TRBV28 with TRBJ2-1; D gene uncertain. Germline CDR1 is MDHEN and CDR2 is SYDVKM. The CDR3 consists of 16 residues. V lost 0 bases and J lost 0, with 9 bases in between. The CDR3 region has the DNA TGTGCCAGCAGTTTATGGGGCCGAAACTCCTACAATGAGCAGTTCTTC. Translated, it gives CASSLWGRNSYNEQFF. Combining the CDR3 with reference TRBV28 and TRBJ2-1 gives the whole variable domain DVKVTQSSRYLVKRTGEKVFLECVQDMDHENMFWYRQDPGLGLRLIYFSYDVKMKEKGDIPEGYSVSREKKERFSLILESASTNQTSMYLCASSLWGRNSYNEQFFGPGTRLTVL.

This clonotype was observed a handful of times. V is TRBV2 and J is TRBJ2-1, with D possibly matching TRBD2 (7 bases). This CDR3 comprises 15 residues. Germline V gene lookup returns CDR1 SNHLY and CDR2 FYNNEI. Trimming shortened V by 7 bases and J by 0 bases, and 13 bases separated the two germline ends. The CDR3 nucleotides read TGTGCCAGCAAGGGGCGGGGGCACTCCTACAATGAGCAGTTCTTC. Its translation: CASKGRGHSYNEQFF.

On this clonotype itself: One end of the junction varies from germline; a read error may be responsible. The V gene is TRBV11-1, the J gene TRBJ2-7; D perhaps matches TRBD1 (6 bases). The DNA end lines up better with TRBJ2-5; the J call may be wrong. This CDR3 is 14 amino acids long. Germline CDR1 and CDR2: SGHAT and FQDESV (reference sequence). Written as DNA, the CDR3 is TGTGCCAGCGGCTTACAGGGCCTCCAAGAGACCCAGTACTTC. It encodes CASGLQGLQETQYF.

The rearrangement links TRBV7-9 to TRBJ2-3; D call uncertain. The CDR3 consists of 13 residues. Germline values: CDR1 SEHNR, CDR2 FQNEAQ (reference sequence). Trimming took off 8 bases at V and 6 bases at J, with 15 bases between the two ends. The CDR3 DNA reads TGTGCCAGCTCCCCATATCCCGGCGATACGCAGTATTTT. Translation: CASSPYPGDTQYF.

Only one count was recorded for this clonotype. This chain joins TRBV19 and TRBJ2-7; 12 bases fit TRBD1. The CDR3 sequence is 13 residues long. Per germline, CDR1 LNHDA and CDR2 SQIVND (reference sequence). With V trimmed by 10 bases and J by 5 bases, 6 bases remained unmatched. The CDR3 DNA sequence: TGTGCCACTGGGACAGGGGGCTTAAACGAGCAGTACTTC. It is translated as CATGTGGLNEQYF.

The chain is built from TRBV25-1 and TRBJ2-1; D possibly corresponds to TRBD2 (5 bases). CDR1 MGHDK and CDR2 SYGVNS come from the germline V gene. V dropped 6 bases and J dropped 4 bases, with 16 bases sitting between them. The CDR3 runs to 15 residues. This CDR3 is CASSSTGRDYNEQFF. In nucleotides, the CDR3 is TGTGCCAGCAGCTCGACGGGTCGGGATTACAATGAGCAGTTCTTC.

This clonotype turned up a few times. The chain combines TRBV4-2 with TRBJ2-2; 10 nucleotides line up with TRBD2. J was trimmed by 7 bases and V by 2 bases; bases with no gene match: 10. CDR1 is LGHNA and CDR2 is YNFKEQ in the germline V gene. The CDR3 loop spans 17 amino acids. CDR3 loop: CASSQQLGLAGVGELFF. The DNA of the CDR3 is TGTGCCAGCAGCCAACAACTGGGGCTAGCGGGAGTCGGGGAGCTGTTTTTT.

On this clonotype itself: Possible read error: a much larger clone is one base away. The chain uses TRBV13 and TRBJ2-7, with TRBD2 matching 14 bases. The CDR3 contains 17 residues. Germline assignment: CDR1 PRHDT and CDR2 FYEKMQ (reference sequence). CDR3 in DNA: TGTGCCAGCAGCTTAGAGGGACTAGCGGGAGACTCCCACGAGCAGTACTTC. Translation: CASSLEGLAGDSHEQYF.

The chain couples TRBV18 to TRBJ1-5; tentatively, D is TRBD1 (5 bases). Germline-derived CDR1 and CDR2 are KGHSH and LQKENI. V gave up 2 bases and J gave up 5 bases, with 19 bases separating them. This CDR3 region has 17 residues. The CDR3 protein is CASSPRPAQGRDQPQHF. As DNA, the CDR3 is TGTGCCAGCTCACCAAGGCCCGCGCAGGGTAGGGATCAGCCCCAGCATTTT.

The rearrangement links TRBV10-3 to TRBJ2-5, with D possibly TRBD2 on 6 matching bases. Matching the DNA end better, TRBJ2-7 makes the J call doubtful. Germline CDR1 reads ENHRY; CDR2 reads SYGVKD. The CDR3 runs to 13 residues. CDR3 protein: CASGRDLAYEQYF. The CDR3 DNA reads as TGTGCCAGCGGGCGGGATTTGGCGTACGAGCAGTACTTC.

This clonotype came up once. The chain is built from TRBV30 and TRBJ2-1, with a tentative D call TRBD2 (5 bases). The DNA end is more similar to TRBJ2-7, so the J call may be wrong. Germline V gene sequence: CDR1 GTSNPN, CDR2 SVGIG (reference sequence). The CDR3 is 15 residues long. CDR3 in DNA: TGTGCCTGGAGTGTTCGGGTTAGCGTGAGAACCGAGCAGTACTTC. Its protein is CAWSVRVSVRTEQYF.

This CDR3 is CSVGGLGSSYNEQFF. Here the CDR3 DNA reads TGCAGCGTTGGGGGACTAGGGAGCTCCTACAATGAGCAGTTCTTC. This chain connects TRBV29-1 to TRBJ2-1; 8 nucleotides match TRBD2. The J segment lost 0 bases and the V segment lost 4 bases, leaving 5 bases of the junction unmatched. Germline-derived CDR1 and CDR2 are SQVTM and ANQGSEA. CDR3 size: 15 residues.

The rearrangement uses TRBV4-3 and TRBJ2-1, with 8 positions matching TRBD1. The trim removed 4 bases at V and 6 bases at J, leaving 8 bases unmatched. This CDR3 contains 15 residues. Germline-derived CDR1 and CDR2 are LGHNA and YSLEER. The CDR3 DNA is TGCGCCAGCAGCCTCGGCGGACAGGGCGGCAATGAGCAGTTCTTC. Protein product: CASSLGGQGGNEQFF.

The chain couples TRBV19 to TRBJ1-4; D ambiguous. The germline V gene encodes CDR1 LNHDA and CDR2 SQIVND (reference sequence). Trimming removed 3 bases from V and 1 base from J, with 12 bases in between. This CDR3 has 16 amino acids. CDR3 coding DNA: TGTGCCAGTAGTATTGGTGTGCAGAGAACTAATGAAAAACTGTTTTTT. Translating gives CASSIGVQRTNEKLFF.

V is TRBV12-3 or TRBV12-4 and J is TRBJ2-7; D call uncertain. V was pared by 5 bases and J by 0 bases, with 14 bases between. The CDR3 extends over 15 amino acids. The CDR3 protein is CASSPTAASSYEQYF. CDR3 DNA sequence: TGTGCCAGCAGTCCCACAGCAGCAAGCTCCTACGAGCAGTACTTC.